This entry lists 13 T cell receptor beta chains sequenced from one sample in a study of blood T cell repertoires in COVID-19. The data were produced by immunoSEQ multiplex PCR, yet TCRdb's version contains in-frame clones alone and is incomplete. The repertoire has 99,000 or so clones, roughly four fifths of them found once; the top ten carry about 5%. Sample: peripheral blood. These receptors originate from a man between 60 and 70 years old with acute or convalescent COVID-19.

The rearrangement links TRBV18 to TRBJ2-7; TRBD1 is a possible D gene (6 bases). Per the germline V gene, CDR1 is KGHSH and CDR2 is LQKENI. The CDR3 is 16 residues long. V was trimmed by 3 bases and J by 5 bases, leaving 20 bases between them. CDR3 coding DNA: TGTGCCAGCTCACCCTCATTTTTGGGGGCTCAGGACGAGCAGTACTTC. This translates into CASSPSFLGAQDEQYF.

The chain combines TRBV11-3 with TRBJ2-7, with a tentative D call TRBD1 (6 bases). V was trimmed by 3 bases and J by 0 bases, leaving 9 bases between them. In germline, CDR1 is SGHNT, CDR2 YENEEA. There are 14 residues in the CDR3. In DNA form, the CDR3 reads TGTGCCAGCAGCTTGGACAGTACCTCCTACGAGCAGTACTTC. It specifies CASSLDSTSYEQYF.

The chain uses TRBV6-6 and TRBJ2-7; TRBD1 aligns across 7 bases. The CDR3 loop spans 15 amino acids. Germline lookup yields CDR1 MNHNY and CDR2 SVGAGI (reference sequence). After removal of 3 bases from V and 2 bases from J, the junction contained 7 bases not matched to a gene. The CDR3 sequence is CASSYSNRGTYEQYF. CDR3 DNA sequence: TGTGCCAGCAGTTATTCGAACAGGGGCACCTACGAGCAGTACTTC.

The V and J genes are TRBV9 and TRBJ2-7; TRBD1 agrees at 9 bases. The CDR3 runs to 15 residues. The germline CDR1 and CDR2 sequences are SGDLS and YYNGEE. The ends lost 3 bases at V and 2 bases at J; junction bases unmatched: 6. CDR3 sequence: CASSGSGQGAYEQYF. The CDR3 DNA follows: TGTGCCAGCAGCGGATCGGGACAGGGCGCCTACGAGCAGTACTTC.

In its sample, this clone was seen a few times. CDR3 nucleotides: TGTGCCAGCAGCGCCGTCGGGCAGTTCTTC. It encodes CASSAVGQFF. The V and J genes are TRBV7-9 and TRBJ2-1; D uncertain. The V end was cut by 5 bases, the J end by 12 bases, with 8 bases between. The germline gives CDR1 SEHNR, CDR2 FQNEAQ (reference sequence). This CDR3 region has 10 residues. Variable domain in full (rest from reference TRBV7-9 and TRBJ2-1): DTGVSQNPRHKITKRGQNVTFRCDPISEHNRLYWYRQTLGQGPEFLTYFQNEAQLEKSRLLSDRFSAERPKGSFSTLEIQRTEQGDSAMYLCASSAVGQFFGPGTRLTVL.

The table lists this clone with a count of one. The rearrangement links TRBV2 to TRBJ2-3; the D is unclear. From germline, CDR1 is SNHLY and CDR2 FYNNEI. Trimming shortened V by 6 bases and J by 2 bases, and 12 bases separated the two germline ends. The CDR3 covers 14 residues. CDR3 bases: TGTGCCAGCAGCCCGGGTTCTGACACAGATACGCAGTATTTT. The encoded protein is CASSPGSDTDTQYF.

The gene calls are TRBV11-3 and TRBJ2-5; a weak D match, TRBD2 (6 bases). The germline V gene has CDR1 SGHNT and CDR2 YENEEA. This CDR3 is built from 13 residues. Trimming pared 5 bases from V and 5 bases from J, leaving 12 bases between. The CDR3 sequence is CASSPRGSETQYF. CDR3 nucleotide sequence: TGTGCCAGCAGCCCTCGGGGGAGTGAGACCCAGTACTTC.

This sequence joins TRBV20-1 and TRBJ2-7; perhaps TRBD1 as D (5 bases). V lost 2 bases and J lost 3, with 5 bases in between. CDR1 and CDR2 (germline): DFQATT, SNEGSKA (reference sequence). The CDR3 is 11 residues long. The CDR3, as DNA: TGCAGTGCTAGAAGGGGCTACGAGCAGTACTTC. This codes for CSARRGYEQYF.

In the case of this clone: At one end, the junction sequence differs from germline, possibly due to a read error. This chain joins TRBV2 and TRBJ2-1; 10 nucleotides agree with TRBD2. The CDR3 has 15 residues. The germline V gene encodes CDR1 SNHLY and CDR2 FYNNEI. The CDR3: CASSRSGRAYNEQFF. CDR3 nucleotide sequence: TGTGCCAGCAGTCGAAGCGGGAGGGCCTATAATGAGCAGTTCTTC.

The genes are TRBV18 and TRBJ2-1; D not certain. CDR3 length: 15 amino acids. Trimming removed 2 bases from V and 0 bases from J, with 8 bases in between. CDR1 KGHSH and CDR2 LQKENI come from the germline V gene. CDR3 sequence (DNA): TGTGCCAGCTCACCATCTAGTGGCTCCTACAATGAGCAGTTCTTC. Its protein product is CASSPSSGSYNEQFF.

This rearrangement joins TRBV30 to TRBJ2-3, with a possible D match to TRBD2 (6 bases). Germline CDR1 GTSNPN, CDR2 SVGIG (reference sequence). The CDR3 spans 14 residues. V lost 5 bases, J lost 1 base, and 13 bases lay in between. DNA for the CDR3: TGTGCCTGGGTGCCGGGGGTAGGCACAGATACGCAGTATTTT. This translates into CAWVPGVGTDTQYF.

V gene TRBV11-3 combines with J gene TRBJ2-5; D gene unclear. The germline V gene has CDR1 SGHNT and CDR2 YENEEA. This CDR3 has 16 residues. Between the trimmed V and J ends, which lost 1 base and 1 base, there was a span of 13 bases. CDR3 protein: CASSLASQAGQETQYF. Here the CDR3 DNA reads TGTGCCAGCAGCTTAGCTTCCCAGGCCGGCCAAGAGACCCAGTACTTC.

The V gene is TRBV11-3, the J gene TRBJ2-7; D may be TRBD1 (6 bases). The V end was cut by 5 bases, the J end by 6 bases, with 20 bases between. CDR3 length equals 15 residues. Per the germline V gene, CDR1 is SGHNT and CDR2 is YENEEA. The CDR3, as DNA: TGTGCCAGCAGCAGTGGATCGGGACATCCAGGCGAGCAGTACTTC. It codes for CASSSGSGHPGEQYF.